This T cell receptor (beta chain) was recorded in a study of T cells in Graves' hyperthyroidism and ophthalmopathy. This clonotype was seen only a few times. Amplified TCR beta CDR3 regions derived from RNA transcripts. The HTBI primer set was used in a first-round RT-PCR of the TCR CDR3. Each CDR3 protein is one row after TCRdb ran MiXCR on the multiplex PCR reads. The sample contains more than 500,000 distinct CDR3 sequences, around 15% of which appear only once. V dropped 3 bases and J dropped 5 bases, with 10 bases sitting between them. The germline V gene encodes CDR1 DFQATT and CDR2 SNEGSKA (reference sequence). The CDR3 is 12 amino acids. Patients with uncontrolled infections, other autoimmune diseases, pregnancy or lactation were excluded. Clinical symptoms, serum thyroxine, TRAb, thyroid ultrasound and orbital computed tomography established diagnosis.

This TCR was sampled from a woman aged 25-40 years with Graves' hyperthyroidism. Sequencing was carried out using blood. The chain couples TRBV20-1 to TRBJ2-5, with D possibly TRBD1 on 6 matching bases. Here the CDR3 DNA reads TGCAGTGCTAGTCACAGGGAGGAGACCCAGTACTTC. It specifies CSASHREETQYF.